This T cell receptor (beta chain) is from a study of T cell responses to AZD1222 COVID-19 vaccine. At the level of the study: Both about-4-week and about-12-week second-dose recipients were combined. Study-wide results and caveats: Only six people who got AZD1222 tested seropositive at baseline. In a largely white British group with more females than males, clonal diversity was possibly underestimated.

The CDR3 loop spans 15 amino acids. The V end lost 1 base, the J end lost 4 bases, and 13 bases lay between the germline ends. CDR1 and CDR2 from the germline V gene are SGHVS and FQNEAQ. On this clone itself: Its antigen is unidentified.

Clones were sequenced by immunoSEQ multiplex PCR, and TCRdb holds only the in-frame ones, with some missing. The table has tens of thousands of clones, 75% to 85% seen once. The sequencing used peripheral blood, collected on day 0 of AZD1222 vaccination. The rearrangement uses TRBV7-8 and TRBJ1-2, with D possibly TRBD1 on 6 matching bases. This clonotype was sampled from an adult in good health. CDR3 residues: CASSLGGRGVYGYTF. DNA for the CDR3: TGTGCCAGCAGCTTAGGGGGCAGGGGCGTCTATGGCTACACCTTC.